Shown below are 27 T cell receptor beta chains from a single sample sequenced in a study of Ad26.COV2.S vaccination and SARS-CoV-2 variants. The treatment was: 15 to 20 received Ad26.COV2.S at low or high dose, single or two shots; roughly 5 received placebo; per-sample allocation not given. Sampling happened 63 days after the first vaccine or placebo injection. The protocol was immunoSEQ multiplex PCR, while the TCRdb copy is restricted to in-frame clones and leaves out a portion. The sample includes about 680,000 clones, roughly nine tenths of them seen just once. The sample consisted of peripheral blood, taken in a trial of Ad26.COV2.S vaccine versus placebo. All receptors derive from a person between 18 and 59 years old who received the Ad26.COV2.S COVID-19 vaccine or a placebo.

The J gene is TRBJ1-4, the V gene TRBV27; D ambiguous. Germline CDR1 is MNHEY and CDR2 is SMNVEV (reference sequence). The CDR3 contains 14 residues. Trimming stripped 3 bases from V and 4 bases from J, with 9 bases between. In DNA form, the CDR3 reads TGTGCCAGCAGTTTCGGCCGATTTAATGAAAAACTGTTTTTT. This encodes CASSFGRFNEKLFF.

This chain connects TRBV13 to TRBJ2-7, with 9 bases matching TRBD2. Germline lookup yields CDR1 PRHDT and CDR2 FYEKMQ (reference sequence). The J segment lost 0 bases and the V segment lost 0 bases, leaving 3 bases of the junction unmatched. There are 16 residues in the CDR3. The CDR3 DNA reads as TGTGCCAGCAGCTTAGGACCGCGGGAGGGCTCCTACGAGCAGTACTTC. Translated: CASSLGPREGSYEQYF.

The chain recombines TRBV2 with TRBJ2-2; TRBD1 matches at 9 bases. With V trimmed by 4 bases and J by 0 bases, 3 bases remained unmatched. This CDR3 is 16 amino acids long. Germline V gene lookup returns CDR1 SNHLY and CDR2 FYNNEI. The CDR3 spells CASSANRGPNTGELFF. The CDR3 DNA follows: TGTGCCAGCAGTGCTAACAGGGGGCCGAACACCGGGGAGCTGTTTTTT. Based on the CDR3 plus reference TRBV2 and TRBJ2-2, the full variable domain is EPEVTQTPSHQVTQMGQEVILRCVPISNHLYFYWYRQILGQKVEFLVSFYNNEISEKSEIFDDQFSVERPDGSNFTLKIRSTKLEDSAMYFCASSANRGPNTGELFFGEGSRLTVL.

The CDR3 reads CASGQANTGELFF. The DNA for the CDR3 is TGTGCCAGTGGACAGGCGAACACCGGGGAGCTGTTTTTT. The V gene is TRBV19, the J gene TRBJ2-2, with 7 bases fitting TRBD1. Per germline, CDR1 LNHDA and CDR2 SQIVND (reference sequence). The trim removed 8 bases at V and 0 bases at J, leaving 0 bases unmatched. The CDR3 spans 13 residues.

The rearrangement links TRBV3-1 (or the pseudogene TRBV3-2) to TRBJ1-5, with a weak D call TRBD1 (6 bases). The CDR3 is made up of 12 amino acids. The germline V gene has CDR1 LGHDT and CDR2 YNNKEL (reference sequence). The V and J ends lost 6 bases and 7 bases respectively, with 10 bases between them. CDR3 residues: CASSSQGQPQHF. The CDR3 nucleotides are TGTGCCAGCAGTTCTCAGGGGCAGCCCCAGCATTTT.

The CDR3 spells CASWGQGRYTIYF. The CDR3 DNA reads TGTGCCAGCTGGGGACAGGGAAGGTACACCATATATTTT. This chain links TRBV28 with TRBJ1-3; 9 positions match TRBD1. CDR1 MDHEN and CDR2 SYDVKM come from the germline V gene. The length of the CDR3 is 13 residues. V trimming: 8 bases; J trimming: 8 bases; junction bases outside the gene matches: 7. Full variable domain (rest looked up from reference TRBV28 and TRBJ1-3): DVKVTQSSRYLVKRTGEKVFLECVQDMDHENMFWYRQDPGLGLRLIYFSYDVKMKEKGDIPEGYSVSREKKERFSLILESASTNQTSMYLCASWGQGRYTIYFGEGSWLTVV.

This chain links TRBV9 with TRBJ1-5; 12 positions agree with TRBD1. The junction had 1 base not matched to a gene; V was cut back by 0 bases and J by 6 bases. This CDR3 comprises 15 residues. CDR1 is SGDLS and CDR2 is YYNGEE in the germline V gene. CDR3 bases: TGTGCCAGCAGCGTAGGGGACAGGGGGCCTCAGCCCCAGCATTTT. This codes for CASSVGDRGPQPQHF.

This clone occurred once. The chain carries TRBV4-3 and TRBJ1-2; D might be TRBD1 (5 bases). Germline V gene lookup returns CDR1 LGHNA and CDR2 YSLEER. Between the trimmed V and J ends, which lost 4 bases and 4 bases, there was a span of 16 bases. This CDR3 region has 15 residues. The CDR3 coding sequence is TGCGCCAGCAGCCCGACTCCAGGGTCGCCCTATGGCTACACCTTC. Amino acid sequence: CASSPTPGSPYGYTF.

This clone came up once. This chain links TRBV18 with TRBJ2-2, with D hard to call. The germline CDR1 and CDR2 sequences are KGHSH and LQKENI. The CDR3 spans 16 residues. Trimming took 5 bases from V and 0 from J, leaving 13 bases between them. The CDR3 loop reads CASSEYETSNTGELFF. The DNA of the CDR3 is TGTGCCAGCTCAGAGTACGAGACATCGAACACCGGGGAGCTGTTTTTT.

J is TRBJ2-7 and V is TRBV20-1; 8 bases are shared with TRBD1. The CDR3 runs 16 residues. The V gene's germline CDR1 is DFQATT and CDR2 SNEGSKA (reference sequence). The ends lost 3 bases at V and 2 bases at J; junction bases unmatched: 12. DNA for the CDR3: TGCAGTGCTAGTCCCGACAGGACAGGGCCCACCTACGAGCAGTACTTC. The encoded protein is CSASPDRTGPTYEQYF.

The rearrangement links TRBV15 to TRBJ1-1; D gene unclear. The V and J ends lost 0 bases and 0 bases respectively, with 8 bases between them. This CDR3 is built from 15 residues. Per the germline V gene, CDR1 is LNHNV and CDR2 is YYDKDF (reference sequence). This chain's CDR3 is CATSRDRSMNTEAFF. CDR3 nucleotide sequence: TGTGCCACCAGCAGAGATAGAAGTATGAACACTGAAGCTTTCTTT.

The chain combines TRBV10-1 with TRBJ2-7; TRBD1 aligns across 8 bases. Losses at the gene ends were 4 bases for V and 0 bases for J; bases not matched to a gene: 8. CDR1 and CDR2 (germline): WNHNN, SYGVQD (reference sequence). CDR3 length equals 16 residues. CDR3 bases: TGCGCCAGCAGTGGGGGCCCGGGACAGGCCTCCTACGAGCAGTACTTC. Translating it yields CASSGGPGQASYEQYF.

The CDR3 region is CASSSLGLAMGTQYF. Here the CDR3 DNA reads TGTGCCAGCAGCTCACTGGGACTAGCAATGGGGACCCAGTACTTC. The V and J genes are TRBV13 and TRBJ2-5; 9 bases fit TRBD2. V lost 4 bases, J lost 7 bases, and 10 bases stayed unmatched. The CDR3 runs 15 residues. Germline assignment: CDR1 PRHDT and CDR2 FYEKMQ (reference sequence).

The chain uses TRBV27 and TRBJ2-3; D may match TRBD1 or TRBD2 (5 bases each). The germline V and J ends were trimmed by 6 bases and 0 bases, with 13 bases remaining between them. The V gene's germline CDR1 is MNHEY and CDR2 SMNVEV (reference sequence). The CDR3 contains 15 residues. The CDR3 spells CASSVGTASTDTQYF. The CDR3, as DNA: TGTGCCAGCAGCGTTGGGACGGCTAGCACAGATACGCAGTATTTT.

The chain combines TRBV19 with TRBJ1-5; D is uncertain. The CDR3 is 15 amino acids. Germline CDR1 and CDR2: LNHDA and SQIVND (reference sequence). V lost 1 base and J lost 7, with 14 bases in between. Here the CDR3 DNA reads TGTGCCAGTAGTATAGGCGGTATTAGGTACCAGCCCCAGCATTTT. This sequence encodes CASSIGGIRYQPQHF.

The sample holds a few counts of this clone. The chain joins TRBV7-2 to TRBJ2-1; D is possibly TRBD2 (6 bases). Trimming took 1 base from V and 0 from J, leaving 13 bases between them. The CDR3 length is 17 residues. CDR1 and CDR2 from the germline V gene are SGHTA and FQGNSA. The CDR3 DNA reads TGTGCCAGCAGCTTAGGAGGGCGGGGCCACTCCTACAATGAGCAGTTCTTC. Residues: CASSLGGRGHSYNEQFF.

CDR3 bases: TGTGCCAGCAGCTTCGAGGGAGAGACCCAGTACTTC. This codes for CASSFEGETQYF. The V and J genes are TRBV5-4 and TRBJ2-5, with a weak D call TRBD2 (5 bases). This CDR3 spans 12 amino acids. In germline, CDR1 is SGHNT, CDR2 YYREEE (reference sequence). Trimming took 2 bases from V and 4 from J, leaving 6 bases between them.

The gene calls are TRBV2 and TRBJ1-3; D is unclear. CDR1 and CDR2 from the germline V gene are SNHLY and FYNNEI. This CDR3 region has 13 residues. With 2 bases removed from V and 2 bases from J, the gap between germline ends came to 4 bases. CDR3 nucleotide sequence: TGTGCCAGCAGTGAAAGAACTGGAAACACCATATATTTT. Encoded protein: CASSERTGNTIYF.

The chain uses TRBV18 and TRBJ1-2; possibly TRBD1 for D (5 bases). This CDR3 region has 14 residues. The germline gives CDR1 KGHSH, CDR2 LQKENI. V was cut by 3 bases and J by 1 base, with 9 bases left in between. The CDR3 bases are TGTGCCAGCTCACCGGCCAGGGTTAACTATGGCTACACCTTC. Encoded protein: CASSPARVNYGYTF.

J is TRBJ2-2 and V is TRBV7-9; D is uncertain. Per germline, CDR1 SEHNR and CDR2 FQNEAQ (reference sequence). Trimming took off 1 base at V and 8 bases at J, with 5 bases between the two ends. The CDR3 is made up of 12 amino acids. The CDR3 is CASSLVEGELFF. The CDR3 bases are TGTGCCAGCAGCTTAGTGGAGGGGGAGCTGTTTTTT.

The chain is built from TRBV27 and TRBJ2-1, with TRBD2 matching 7 bases. In germline, CDR1 is MNHEY, CDR2 SMNVEV (reference sequence). J was trimmed by 0 bases and V by 3 bases; bases with no gene match: 8. The CDR3 runs to 17 residues. The CDR3 sequence: CASSFIRAGSSYNEQFF. The DNA for the CDR3 is TGTGCCAGCAGTTTTATCCGAGCGGGAAGCTCCTACAATGAGCAGTTCTTC.

The rearrangement uses TRBV29-1 and TRBJ2-7; D is possibly TRBD2 (6 bases). Germline CDR1 SQVTM, CDR2 ANQGSEA. This CDR3 has 12 amino acids. V gave up 7 bases and J gave up 2 bases, with 12 bases separating them. The CDR3 here is CSGGTATYEQYF. CDR3 nucleotides: TGCAGCGGCGGGACCGCGACCTACGAGCAGTACTTC.

The rearrangement joins TRBV27 to TRBJ2-6, with D possibly being TRBD2 (5 bases). This CDR3 has 14 residues. Trimming took 6 bases from V and 0 from J, leaving 6 bases between them. Germline CDR1 MNHEY, CDR2 SMNVEV (reference sequence). The chain's CDR3 is CASRGSSGANVLTF. DNA of the CDR3: TGTGCCAGCAGAGGGAGCTCTGGGGCCAACGTCCTGACTTTC.

This clone was observed once. The chain recombines TRBV3-1 (or the pseudogene TRBV3-2) with TRBJ1-5; D not certain. Deletions cut 2 bases from V and 9 bases from J, with 11 bases between. The CDR3 contains 13 residues. CDR1 is LGHDT and CDR2 is YNNKEL in the germline V gene (reference sequence). CDR3 sequence (DNA): TGTGCCAGCAGCCAAAGGCCCCAAGGGCCCCAGCATTTT. Its protein is CASSQRPQGPQHF.

The DNA for the CDR3 is TGTGCCAGCAGCCAAGGTAATAGCGACACAGATACGCAGTATTTT. Its protein product is CASSQGNSDTDTQYF. The chain carries TRBV4-2 and TRBJ2-3; maybe TRBD2 (5 bases). Trimming took 1 base from V and 2 from J, leaving 10 bases between them. CDR3 length: 15 amino acids. Germline V gene lookup returns CDR1 LGHNA and CDR2 YNFKEQ.

The CDR3: CASSQDPGRRVDTQYF. The DNA of the CDR3 is TGCGCCAGCAGCCAAGATCCCGGACGGAGAGTGGATACGCAGTATTTT. The chain carries TRBV4-1 and TRBJ2-3, with D unclear. This CDR3 spans 16 amino acids. The germline V and J ends were trimmed by 0 bases and 6 bases, with 16 bases remaining between them. Germline values: CDR1 MGHRA, CDR2 YSYEKL.

The sample holds one count of this clone. The genes are TRBV18 and TRBJ2-1; 9 bases agree with TRBD1. Germline lookup yields CDR1 KGHSH and CDR2 LQKENI. V lost 4 bases and J lost 7; bases outside the gene matches: 5. This CDR3 contains 14 residues. DNA of the CDR3: TGTGCCAGCTCACGGGGACAGGGAGGGAATGAGCAGTTCTTC. The encoded protein is CASSRGQGGNEQFF.